This T cell receptor beta chain derives from a study of CD8+ T cells in alopecia areata. About the research overall: Scoring of treated patients' severity used the percentage of affected scalp area.

Trimming stripped 5 bases from V and 4 bases from J, with 16 bases between. The CDR3 sequence is 15 residues long. CDR1 SGHTA and CDR2 FQGNSA come from the germline V gene. Treatment of the sample: oral pan-JAK inhibitor, 5-10 mg twice daily. Study-wide results and caveats: Tofacitinib significantly decreased scalp clonality and expanded CD8+ clones among top 100. Many of the expanded lesional clones endured in scalp and blood while on tofacitinib.

Turning to this clone: Its antigen is still unknown.

RNA extraction was followed by reverse transcription into cDNA, which acted as the sequencing template. Method: immunoSEQ multiplex PCR; TCRdb's copy keeps in-frame clones and lacks some. The sample includes around 200,000 clones, about 60% of them seen just once. The starting material was CD8+ T cells sorted from blood, obtained at week 24, from a patient treated with tofacitinib. This receptor was taken from a human donor with alopecia areata. The chain carries TRBV7-2 and TRBJ2-3; D is uncertain. The CDR3 loop reads CASSPHREWADTQYF. The CDR3 DNA follows: TGTGCCAGCAGCCCCCACCGTGAGTGGGCAGATACGCAGTATTTT.